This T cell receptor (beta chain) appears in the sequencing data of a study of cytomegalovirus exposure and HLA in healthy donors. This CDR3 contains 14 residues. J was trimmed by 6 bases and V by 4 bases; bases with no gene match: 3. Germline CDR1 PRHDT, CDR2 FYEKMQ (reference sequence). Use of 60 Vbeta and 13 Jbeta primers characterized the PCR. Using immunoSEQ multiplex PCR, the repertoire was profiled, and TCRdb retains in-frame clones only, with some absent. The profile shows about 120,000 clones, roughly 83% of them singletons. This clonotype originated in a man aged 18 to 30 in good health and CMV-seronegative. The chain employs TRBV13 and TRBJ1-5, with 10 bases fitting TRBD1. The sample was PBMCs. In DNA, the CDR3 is TGTGCCAGCAGCTCCGGACAGGGGGGTCAGCCCCAGCATTTT. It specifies CASSSGQGGQPQHF.